This T cell receptor (beta chain) was observed in a study of human T cells and chemical hapten exposure. This clonotype was detected many times. The CDR3 consists of 11 residues. V shed 7 bases and J shed 7 bases, with 13 bases lying between them. From germline, CDR1 is SQVTM and CDR2 ANQGSEA. The sample's time point: patch test 3, about 24 weeks after DPC sensitization. Treatment in this sample: therapeutic diphenylcyclopropenone sensitization with weekly scalp DPC. Every donor had alopecia and was 18 to 70 years old; all were suitable for DPC. TCRdb used MiXCR to reprocess the RACE reads, holding one entry per CDR3 protein. The table has 150,000 to 200,000 distinct CDR3 sequences, roughly 26% seen once.

The sequence derives from a young woman with alopecia areata. Some clones in this sample may be carry-over from other donors' samples. The sample consisted of whole blood, taken in connection with sensitization to the hapten diphenylcyclopropenone (DPC). The rearrangement joins TRBV29-1 to TRBJ2-5; D is perhaps TRBD1 or TRBD2 (5 bases each). The chain's CDR3 is CSAGTDGTQYF. The CDR3 nucleotides are TGCAGCGCTGGGACGGATGGGACCCAGTACTTC.